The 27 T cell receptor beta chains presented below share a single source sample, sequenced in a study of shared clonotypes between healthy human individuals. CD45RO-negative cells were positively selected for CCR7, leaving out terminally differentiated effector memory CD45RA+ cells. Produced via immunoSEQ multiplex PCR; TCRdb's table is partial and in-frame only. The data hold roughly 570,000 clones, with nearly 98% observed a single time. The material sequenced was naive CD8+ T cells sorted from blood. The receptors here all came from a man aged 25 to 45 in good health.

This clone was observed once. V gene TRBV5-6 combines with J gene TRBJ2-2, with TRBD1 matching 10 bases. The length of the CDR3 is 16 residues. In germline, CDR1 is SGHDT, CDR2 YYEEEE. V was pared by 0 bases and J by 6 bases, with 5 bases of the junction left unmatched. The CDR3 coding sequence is TGTGCCAGCAGCTTGGTTGGACAGGGGGGAGCCGGGGAGCTGTTTTTT. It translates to CASSLVGQGGAGELFF.

CDR3 region: CASSSISTIGTDYYEQYF. DNA for the CDR3: TGTGCCAGCAGTTCTATCTCCACCATTGGGACAGATTACTACGAGCAGTACTTC. The chain is built from TRBV27 and TRBJ2-7; 7 positions match TRBD1. Per the germline V gene, CDR1 is MNHEY and CDR2 is SMNVEV (reference sequence). The CDR3 length is 18 residues. V lost 4 bases, J lost 3 bases, and 18 bases stayed unmatched.

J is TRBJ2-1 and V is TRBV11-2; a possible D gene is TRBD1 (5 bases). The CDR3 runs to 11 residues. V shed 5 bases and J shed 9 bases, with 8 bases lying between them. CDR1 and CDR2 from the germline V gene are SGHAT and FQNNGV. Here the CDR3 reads CASSTTVEQFF. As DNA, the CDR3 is TGTGCCAGCAGCACGACAGTTGAGCAGTTCTTC.

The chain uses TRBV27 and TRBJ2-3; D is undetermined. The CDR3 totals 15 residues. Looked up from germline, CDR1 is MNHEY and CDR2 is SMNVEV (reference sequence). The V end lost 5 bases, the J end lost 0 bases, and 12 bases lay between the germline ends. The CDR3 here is CASSPLVGSTDTQYF. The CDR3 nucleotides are TGTGCCAGCAGTCCCCTCGTAGGAAGCACAGATACGCAGTATTTT.

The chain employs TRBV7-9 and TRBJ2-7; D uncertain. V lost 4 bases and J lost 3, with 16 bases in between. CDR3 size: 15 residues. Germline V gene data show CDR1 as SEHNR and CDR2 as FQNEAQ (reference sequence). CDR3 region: CASSSPEARRYEQYF. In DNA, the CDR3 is TGTGCCAGCAGCTCCCCCGAGGCGAGACGCTACGAGCAGTACTTC.

CDR3 sequence: CASSSGGGTGVLRETQYF. The DNA of the CDR3 is TGTGCCAGCAGCTCCGGTGGCGGGACAGGGGTTCTGAGAGAGACCCAGTACTTC. J is TRBJ2-5 and V is TRBV13; TRBD1 agrees at 10 bases. Germline trimming cut 4 bases from V and 4 bases from J; bases unmatched to any gene: 15. Germline CDR1 reads PRHDT; CDR2 reads FYEKMQ (reference sequence). CDR3 length: 18 residues. Filled out from reference TRBV13 and TRBJ2-5, the complete variable domain reads AAGVIQSPRHLIKEKRETATLKCYPIPRHDTVYWYQQGPGQDPQFLISFYEKMQSDKGSIPDRFSAQQFSDYHSELNMSSLELGDSALYFCASSSGGGTGVLRETQYFGPGTRLLVL.

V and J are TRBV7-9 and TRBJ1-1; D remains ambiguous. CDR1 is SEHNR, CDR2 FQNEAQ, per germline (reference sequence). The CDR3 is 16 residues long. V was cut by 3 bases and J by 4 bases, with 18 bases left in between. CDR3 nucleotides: TGTGCCAGCAGCTTTAACCCGGCGGTGGGGAGCACTGAAGCTTTCTTT. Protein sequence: CASSFNPAVGSTEAFF.

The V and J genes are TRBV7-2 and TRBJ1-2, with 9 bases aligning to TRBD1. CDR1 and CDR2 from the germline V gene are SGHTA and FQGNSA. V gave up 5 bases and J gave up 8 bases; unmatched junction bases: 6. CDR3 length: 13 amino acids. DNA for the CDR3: TGTGCCAGCAGCCTGGACAGGGGATTCGGCTACACCTTC. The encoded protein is CASSLDRGFGYTF.

The CDR3 loop reads CASSSIGSGENTGELFF. The CDR3 DNA reads as TGTGCCAGCAGCTCTATAGGATCAGGGGAGAACACCGGGGAGCTGTTTTTT. The J gene is TRBJ2-2, the V gene TRBV7-9; the D gene is possibly TRBD1 (6 bases). This CDR3 comprises 17 residues. Germline V gene sequence: CDR1 SEHNR, CDR2 FQNEAQ (reference sequence). The V end lost 4 bases, the J end lost 1 base, and 16 bases lay between the germline ends.

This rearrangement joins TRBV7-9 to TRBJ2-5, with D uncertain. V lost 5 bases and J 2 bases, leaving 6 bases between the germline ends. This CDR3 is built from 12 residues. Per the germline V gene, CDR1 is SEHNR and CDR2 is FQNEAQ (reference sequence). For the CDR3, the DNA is TGTGCCAGCAGCCAAATTCAAGAGACCCAGTACTTC. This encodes CASSQIQETQYF.

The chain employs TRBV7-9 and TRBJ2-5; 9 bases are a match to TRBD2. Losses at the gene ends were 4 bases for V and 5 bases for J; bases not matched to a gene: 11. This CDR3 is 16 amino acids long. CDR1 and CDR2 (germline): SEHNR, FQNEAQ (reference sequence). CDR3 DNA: TGTGCCAGCAGCTCCCCCAGAGCGGGAGGTGCTGAGACCCAGTACTTC. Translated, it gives CASSSPRAGGAETQYF.

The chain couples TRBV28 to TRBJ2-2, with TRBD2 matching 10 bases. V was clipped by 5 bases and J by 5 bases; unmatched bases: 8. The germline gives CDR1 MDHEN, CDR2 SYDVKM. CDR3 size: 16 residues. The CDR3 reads CASSTPGAGGTGELFF. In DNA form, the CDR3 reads TGTGCCAGCAGTACCCCAGGAGCGGGAGGGACCGGGGAGCTGTTTTTT.

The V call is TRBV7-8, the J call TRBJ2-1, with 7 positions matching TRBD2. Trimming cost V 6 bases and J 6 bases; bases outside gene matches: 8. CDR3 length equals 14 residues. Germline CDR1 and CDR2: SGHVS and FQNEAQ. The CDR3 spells CASREAGPFNEQFF. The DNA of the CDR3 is TGTGCCAGCAGGGAAGCGGGACCCTTCAATGAGCAGTTCTTC.

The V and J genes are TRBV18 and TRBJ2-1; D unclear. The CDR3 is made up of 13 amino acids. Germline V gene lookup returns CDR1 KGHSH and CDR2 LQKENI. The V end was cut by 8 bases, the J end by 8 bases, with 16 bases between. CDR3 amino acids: CASKAPQLDEQFF. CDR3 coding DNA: TGTGCCAGCAAGGCTCCTCAACTCGATGAGCAGTTCTTC. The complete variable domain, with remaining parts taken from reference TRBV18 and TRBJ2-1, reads NAGVMQNPRHLVRRRGQEARLRCSPMKGHSHVYWYRQLPEEGLKFMVYLQKENIIDESGMPKERFSAEFPKEGPSILRIQQVVRGDSAAYFCASKAPQLDEQFFGPGTRLTVL.

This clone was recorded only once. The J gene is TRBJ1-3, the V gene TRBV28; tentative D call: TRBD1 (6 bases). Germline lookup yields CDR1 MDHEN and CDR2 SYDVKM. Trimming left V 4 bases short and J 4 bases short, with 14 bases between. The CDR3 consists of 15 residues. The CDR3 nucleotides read TGTGCCAGCAGTTCCGACAGGCTTTGGGGAAACACCATATATTTT. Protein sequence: CASSSDRLWGNTIYF.

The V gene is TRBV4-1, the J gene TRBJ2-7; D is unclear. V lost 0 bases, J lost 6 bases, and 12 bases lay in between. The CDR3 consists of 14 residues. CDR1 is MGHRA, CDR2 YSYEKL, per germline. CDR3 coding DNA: TGCGCCAGCAGCCAAGATCTAAGCGTGGGCGAGCAGTACTTC. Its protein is CASSQDLSVGEQYF.

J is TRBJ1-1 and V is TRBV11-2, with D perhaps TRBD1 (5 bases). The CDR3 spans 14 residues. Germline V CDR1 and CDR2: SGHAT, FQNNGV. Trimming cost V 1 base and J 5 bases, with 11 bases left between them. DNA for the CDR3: TGTGCCAGCAGCTTAGTTCTTGAGGGGACTGAAGCTTTCTTT. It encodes CASSLVLEGTEAFF.

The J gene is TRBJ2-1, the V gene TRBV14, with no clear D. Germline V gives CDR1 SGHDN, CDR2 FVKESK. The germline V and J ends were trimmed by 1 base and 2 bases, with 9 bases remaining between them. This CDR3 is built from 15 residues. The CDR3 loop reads CASSQGLVTYNEQFF. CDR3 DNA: TGTGCCAGCAGCCAAGGCTTGGTTACCTACAATGAGCAGTTCTTC.

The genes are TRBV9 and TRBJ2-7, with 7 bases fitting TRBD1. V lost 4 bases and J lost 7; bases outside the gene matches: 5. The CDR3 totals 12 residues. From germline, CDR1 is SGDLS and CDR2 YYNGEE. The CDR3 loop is CASSLQGSEQYF. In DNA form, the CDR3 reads TGTGCCAGCAGCCTACAGGGGAGTGAGCAGTACTTC.

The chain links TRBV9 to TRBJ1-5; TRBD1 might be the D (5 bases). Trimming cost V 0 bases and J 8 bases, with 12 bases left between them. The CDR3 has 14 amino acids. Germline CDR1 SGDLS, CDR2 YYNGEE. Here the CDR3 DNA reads TGTGCCAGCAGCGTAGAAGGAGGGGTGGAGCCCCAGCATTTT. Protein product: CASSVEGGVEPQHF.

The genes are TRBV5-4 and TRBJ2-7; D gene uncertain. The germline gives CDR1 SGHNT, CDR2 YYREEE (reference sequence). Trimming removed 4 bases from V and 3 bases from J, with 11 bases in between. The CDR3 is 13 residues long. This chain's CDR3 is CASSNPELYEQYF. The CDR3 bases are TGTGCCAGCAGCAACCCGGAGCTCTACGAGCAGTACTTC.

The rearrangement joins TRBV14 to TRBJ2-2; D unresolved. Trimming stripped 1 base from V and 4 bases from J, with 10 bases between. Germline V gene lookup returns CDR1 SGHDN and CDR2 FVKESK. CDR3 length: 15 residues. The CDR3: CASSQGQGITGELFF. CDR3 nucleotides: TGTGCCAGCAGCCAAGGACAAGGAATCACCGGGGAGCTGTTTTTT.

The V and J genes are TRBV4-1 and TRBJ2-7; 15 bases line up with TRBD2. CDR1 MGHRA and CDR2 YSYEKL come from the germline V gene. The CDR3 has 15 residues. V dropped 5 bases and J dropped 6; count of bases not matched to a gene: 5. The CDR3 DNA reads TGCGCCAGCAGCTGGACTAGCGGGAGGGCCCCCGAGCAGTACTTC. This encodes CASSWTSGRAPEQYF.

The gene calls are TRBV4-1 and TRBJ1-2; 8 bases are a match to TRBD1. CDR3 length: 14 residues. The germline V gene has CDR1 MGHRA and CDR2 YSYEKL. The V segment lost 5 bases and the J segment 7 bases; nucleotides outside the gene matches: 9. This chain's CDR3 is CASSTGQGGSGYTF. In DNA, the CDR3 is TGCGCCAGCAGCACCGGACAGGGTGGCTCTGGCTACACCTTC.

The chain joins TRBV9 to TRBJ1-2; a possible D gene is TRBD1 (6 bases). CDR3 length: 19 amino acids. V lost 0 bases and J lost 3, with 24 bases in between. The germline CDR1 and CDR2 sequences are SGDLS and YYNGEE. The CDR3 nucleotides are TGTGCCAGCAGCGTAGGGGTAGGGCCGGTGACAGGCCTTGACTATGGCTACACCTTC. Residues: CASSVGVGPVTGLDYGYTF.

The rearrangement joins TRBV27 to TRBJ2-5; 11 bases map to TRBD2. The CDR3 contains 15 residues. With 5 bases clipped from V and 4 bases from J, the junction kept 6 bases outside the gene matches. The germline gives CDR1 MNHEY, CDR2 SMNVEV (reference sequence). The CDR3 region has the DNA TGTGCCAGCAGTAGTAGCGGGAGGGCCAGAGAGACCCAGTACTTC. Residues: CASSSSGRARETQYF.

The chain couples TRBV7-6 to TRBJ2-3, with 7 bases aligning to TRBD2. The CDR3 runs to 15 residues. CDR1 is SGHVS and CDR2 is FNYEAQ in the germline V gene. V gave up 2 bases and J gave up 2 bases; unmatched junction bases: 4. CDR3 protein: CASSLPTSITDTQYF. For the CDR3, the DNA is TGTGCCAGCAGCTTACCGACTAGCATCACAGATACGCAGTATTTT.